What follows describes a single TCR beta chain. The target antigen is unknown. The sample belongs to a study of CD8 T cells in ankylosing spondylitis. Study results and caveats: A motif of eight highly homologous TCR beta variants was seen as apparently characteristic of ankylosing spondylitis blood. Earlier reports found some motif variants in synovial fluid and blood in reactive arthritis. Disease-linked clones reportedly showed significant enrichment in matched ankylosing spondylitis synovial fluid. Peripheral blood held disease-linked clones only at relatively low frequency, and these were CD8+.

It was by quantitative 5'-RACE with molecular barcodes that TCR beta libraries were made. TCRdb passed the 5' RACE reads through MiXCR, listing each CDR3 protein once. The sample records under 850,000 distinct CDR3 sequences, 19% being singletons. The CDR3 extends over 14 amino acids. V lost 5 bases and J lost 5, with 15 bases in between. Looked up from germline, CDR1 is DFQATT and CDR2 is SNEGSKA (reference sequence). The chain combines TRBV20-1 with TRBJ2-2; a weak D match, TRBD1 (6 bases). This clonotype originated in a male donor with ankylosing spondylitis. Specimen: blood, either unsorted or a sorted T cell fraction (not recorded which). This CDR3 reads CSAGRQVGTGELFF. For the CDR3, the DNA is TGCAGTGCTGGGAGACAGGTCGGGACCGGGGAGCTGTTTTTT.